One sample yielded the 5 T cell receptor beta chains listed below, sequenced in a study of blood T cell repertoires in COVID-19 (TCRdb year 2020). The protocol used for the library was the immunoSEQ multiplex PCR assay. TCRdb re-hosts the immuneACCESS table, in-frame sequences only. Its copies lack some clones; in the studies checked, an unresolved V gene accounts for under half of them, and the cause for the rest is not known. The sample table contains around 100,000 clones; only one count was recorded for 65% to 75% of them. Together, the top ten hold about 5.9% of the sample. Sequenced sample: peripheral blood. The receptors come from a man older than 75 with acute or convalescent COVID-19.

The chain has TRBV3-1 (or the pseudogene TRBV3-2) and TRBJ1-6; no clear D gene. The CDR3 extends over 12 amino acids. Trimming removed 4 bases at V and 9 bases at J, with 7 bases between. Looked up from germline, CDR1 is LGHDT and CDR2 is YNNKEL (reference sequence). CDR3 DNA sequence: TGTGCCAGCAGCCCCCCGGGTTCACCCCTCCACTTT. It encodes CASSPPGSPLHF.

The V call is TRBV7-8, the J call TRBJ1-1, with a tentative D call TRBD1 (5 bases). Germline CDR1 and CDR2: SGHVS and FQNEAQ. V lost 5 bases and J 1 base, leaving 8 bases between the germline ends. The CDR3 sequence is 13 residues long. The DNA for the CDR3 is TGTGCCAGCAGCGCGGGGGGGAACACTGAAGCTTTCTTT. Translated, it gives CASSAGGNTEAFF. Based on the CDR3 plus reference TRBV7-8 and TRBJ1-1, the full variable domain is GAGVSQSPRYKVAKRGQDVALRCDPISGHVSLFWYQQALGQGPEFLTYFQNEAQLDKSGLPSDRFFAERPEGSVSTLKIQRTQQEDSAVYLCASSAGGNTEAFFGQGTRLTVV.

This clone came up once. V is TRBV4-3 and J is TRBJ2-3; the D gene is possibly TRBD1 (5 bases). Trimming cost V 4 bases and J 6 bases, with 11 bases left between them. There are 13 residues in the CDR3. Per germline, CDR1 LGHNA and CDR2 YSLEER. This CDR3 reads CASSLRTTDTQYF. The CDR3 DNA reads as TGCGCCAGCAGCCTTCGGACAACCGATACGCAGTATTTT.

The J gene is TRBJ2-2, the V gene TRBV5-1, with a weak D call TRBD2 (6 bases). The germline CDR1 and CDR2 sequences are SGHRS and YFSETQ. The CDR3 is 17 amino acids. Trimming removed 4 bases from V and 1 base from J, with 17 bases in between. CDR3 loop: CASSPEGLGGNTGELFF. In nucleotides, the CDR3 is TGCGCCAGCAGCCCCGAGGGCTTGGGAGGGAACACCGGGGAGCTGTTTTTT.

This chain uses TRBV4-1 with TRBJ1-1; 7 bases align to TRBD1. Germline V CDR1 and CDR2: MGHRA, YSYEKL. V lost 4 bases to trimming and J lost 2 bases; unmatched junction nucleotides: 10. The CDR3 extends over 16 amino acids. CDR3 sequence: CASSLTPGTANTEAFF. Written as DNA, the CDR3 is TGCGCCAGCAGCCTCACCCCCGGGACAGCAAACACTGAAGCTTTCTTT.